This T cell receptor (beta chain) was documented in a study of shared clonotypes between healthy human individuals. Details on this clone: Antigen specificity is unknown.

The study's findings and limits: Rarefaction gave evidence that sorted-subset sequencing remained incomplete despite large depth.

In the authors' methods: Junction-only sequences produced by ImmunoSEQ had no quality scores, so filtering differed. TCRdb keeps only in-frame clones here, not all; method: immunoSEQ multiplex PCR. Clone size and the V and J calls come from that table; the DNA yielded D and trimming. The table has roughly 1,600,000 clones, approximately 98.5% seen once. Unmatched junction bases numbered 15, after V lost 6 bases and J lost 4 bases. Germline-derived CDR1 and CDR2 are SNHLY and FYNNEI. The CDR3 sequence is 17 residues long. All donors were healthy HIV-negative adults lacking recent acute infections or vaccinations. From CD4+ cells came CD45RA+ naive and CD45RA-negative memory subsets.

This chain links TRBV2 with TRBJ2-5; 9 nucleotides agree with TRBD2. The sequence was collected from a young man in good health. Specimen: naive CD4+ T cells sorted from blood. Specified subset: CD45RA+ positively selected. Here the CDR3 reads CASRGGRASGITETQYF. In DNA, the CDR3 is TGTGCCAGCAGGGGGGGGAGAGCTAGCGGGATTACAGAGACCCAGTACTTC.